A selection of T cell receptor beta chains follows, all from one sample in a study of circulating CD8 cells and anti-PD-1 response in melanoma. TCRdb fed the reads into MiXCR, producing one record per CDR3 protein. The sample has over 1,000 distinct CDR3 sequences; about 10% are singletons. Sequences were derived from CD8+ T cells from PBMCs, sampled at baseline or after one month of anti-PD-1 therapy (not recorded which). The receptors stem from a human donor with melanoma. The CDR3 runs from the conserved cysteine through the conserved F or W. The order of the fields is CDR3 DNA, CDR3 protein, clone size, J gene, V gene, D gene. D genes are given only for firm matches. Expanded clones are given a class, and other clones once, few, many or no size at all.

cdr3_nt: TGTGCTAGTGGTTTGGACGGGACCGTCGACGAGCAGTACTTC; cdr3_aa: CASGLDGTVDEQYF; clone_size: few; j_call: TRBJ2-7; v_call: TRBV12-5; d_call: NA
cdr3_nt: TGTGCCAGTAGTATCCTTCTAGCGGGTTCCTACAATGAGCAGTTCTTC; cdr3_aa: CASSILLAGSYNEQFF; clone_size: large; j_call: TRBJ2-1; v_call: TRBV19; d_call: TRBD2
cdr3_nt: TGCAGTGCTCAAGGGCGGGGGGGCCTAGATACGCAGTATTTT; cdr3_aa: CSAQGRGGLDTQYF; clone_size: few; j_call: TRBJ2-3; v_call: TRBV20-1; d_call: TRBD2
cdr3_nt: TGTGCCAGCAGCTCGTCTAGCGGGTCAGACTACAATGAGCAGTTCTTC; cdr3_aa: CASSSSSGSDYNEQFF; clone_size: medium-sized; j_call: TRBJ2-1; v_call: TRBV9; d_call: TRBD2
cdr3_nt: TGCAGTGCTAGTGGGGAGTCCCACTACGAGCAGTACTTC; cdr3_aa: CSASGESHYEQYF; clone_size: NA; j_call: TRBJ2-7; v_call: TRBV20-1; d_call: NA
cdr3_nt: TGTGCCAGCAGCTTAAATGAGGGCTATGGCTACACCTTC; cdr3_aa: CASSLNEGYGYTF; clone_size: medium-sized; j_call: TRBJ1-2; v_call: TRBV7-3; d_call: NA
cdr3_nt: TGTGCCAGCAGCGTAGGGTACCGCTCCTACGAGCAGTACTTC; cdr3_aa: CASSVGYRSYEQYF; clone_size: medium-sized; j_call: TRBJ2-7; v_call: TRBV9; d_call: NA
cdr3_nt: TGTGCCAGCAGCCAAGAGGGAAGACCCACAGATACGCAGTATTTT; cdr3_aa: CASSQEGRPTDTQYF; clone_size: large; j_call: TRBJ2-3; v_call: TRBV3-1; d_call: NA
cdr3_nt: TGTGCCAGCAGTTTATACGGGACACGCATCGACAATGAGCAGTTCTTC; cdr3_aa: CASSLYGTRIDNEQFF; clone_size: medium-sized; j_call: TRBJ2-1; v_call: TRBV28; d_call: NA
cdr3_nt: TGTGCCAGTAGTATCTGGACAGGGGGTGTCACTGAAGCTTTCTTT; cdr3_aa: CASSIWTGGVTEAFF; clone_size: medium-sized; j_call: TRBJ1-1; v_call: TRBV19; d_call: TRBD1
cdr3_nt: TGTGCCAGCATCCCAGGAGACGGGACAGGGGGAGGCTACACCTTC; cdr3_aa: CASIPGDGTGGGYTF; clone_size: NA; j_call: TRBJ1-2; v_call: TRBV28; d_call: TRBD1
cdr3_nt: TGTGCCAGCAGTTTATCGGGGGGGACAGATGAAGCTTTCTTT; cdr3_aa: CASSLSGGTDEAFF; clone_size: medium-sized; j_call: TRBJ1-1; v_call: TRBV27; d_call: TRBD1
cdr3_nt: TGCAGTGCTAGGGCCCCCGGGAGCGGGGATTACAATGAGCAGTTCTTC; cdr3_aa: CSARAPGSGDYNEQFF; clone_size: medium-sized; j_call: TRBJ2-1; v_call: TRBV20-1; d_call: TRBD2
cdr3_nt: TGCGCCAGCAGCCCAAACACGCCCCCCGAGGACAGGTTATCCTACAATGAGCAGTTCTTC; cdr3_aa: CASSPNTPPEDRLSYNEQFF; clone_size: NA; j_call: TRBJ2-1; v_call: TRBV23-1; d_call: TRBD1
cdr3_nt: TGTGCCAGCAGCTTGGATCCTAGCGGGGGTTACAATGAGCAGTTCTTC; cdr3_aa: CASSLDPSGGYNEQFF; clone_size: medium-sized; j_call: TRBJ2-1; v_call: TRBV5-5; d_call: TRBD2
cdr3_nt: TGTGCCAGCAGCTTGAGGGACTCAACCTACGAGCAGTACTTC; cdr3_aa: CASSLRDSTYEQYF; clone_size: medium-sized; j_call: TRBJ2-7; v_call: TRBV11-3; d_call: NA
cdr3_nt: TGTGGGTCTCGGTCCCCTCTCTACAATGAGCAGTTCTTC; cdr3_aa: CGSRSPLYNEQFF; clone_size: large; j_call: TRBJ2-1; v_call: TRBV19; d_call: NA
cdr3_nt: TGTGCCACCGAGGGACGAGGTGAGCAGTTCTTC; cdr3_aa: CATEGRGEQFF; clone_size: medium-sized; j_call: TRBJ2-1; v_call: TRBV24-1; d_call: NA
cdr3_nt: TGTGCCAGCAGTTCAGTAAGGGAGGGGAGAGCAAACGAGCAGTACTTC; cdr3_aa: CASSSVREGRANEQYF; clone_size: medium-sized; j_call: TRBJ2-7; v_call: TRBV27; d_call: TRBD2
cdr3_nt: TGCAGCGTTGAGAGGGTCGACCTTTTCTATGGCTACACCTTC; cdr3_aa: CSVERVDLFYGYTF; clone_size: medium-sized; j_call: TRBJ1-2; v_call: TRBV29-1; d_call: NA
cdr3_nt: TGTGCCAGCAGCAAATTGCACTTACAAGAGACCCAGTACTTC; cdr3_aa: CASSKLHLQETQYF; clone_size: medium-sized; j_call: TRBJ2-5; v_call: TRBV21-1; d_call: NA
cdr3_nt: TGTGCCAGCTCTGTTGCCACTCCCTTCCCCCGCGCCGCAGATACGCAGTATTTT; cdr3_aa: CASSVATPFPRAADTQYF; clone_size: medium-sized; j_call: TRBJ2-3; v_call: TRBV21-1; d_call: NA
cdr3_nt: TGTGCCAGCAGCCAACCCTGGGACAGCATCCAAGAGACCCAGTACTTC; cdr3_aa: CASSQPWDSIQETQYF; clone_size: few; j_call: TRBJ2-5; v_call: TRBV4-2; d_call: TRBD1
cdr3_nt: TGTGCCAGCAGCTTGGGTCCGAACTACGAGCAGTACTTC; cdr3_aa: CASSLGPNYEQYF; clone_size: large; j_call: TRBJ2-7; v_call: TRBV5-6; d_call: NA
cdr3_nt: TGTGCCAGCAGCTTAGGGGCCGGGGCCACCGGCACAGATACGCAGTATTTT; cdr3_aa: CASSLGAGATGTDTQYF; clone_size: medium-sized; j_call: TRBJ2-3; v_call: TRBV11-3; d_call: NA
cdr3_nt: TGTGCCAGTAGTCCGTTGACAAGACCGAACTATGGCTACACCTTC; cdr3_aa: CASSPLTRPNYGYTF; clone_size: medium-sized; j_call: TRBJ1-2; v_call: TRBV19; d_call: NA
cdr3_nt: TGTGCCAGCAGTGAGCGGGGGGGCACAGATACGCAGTATTTT; cdr3_aa: CASSERGGTDTQYF; clone_size: medium-sized; j_call: TRBJ2-3; v_call: TRBV6-4; d_call: TRBD2
cdr3_nt: TGTGCCAGCAGCTTGAGGCCAGCTTGGGATAGCAATCAGCCCCAGCATTTT; cdr3_aa: CASSLRPAWDSNQPQHF; clone_size: medium-sized; j_call: TRBJ1-5; v_call: TRBV5-5; d_call: NA
cdr3_nt: TGCAGCGCTCTAGCGGGGGGGCGATATGAGCAGTTCTTC; cdr3_aa: CSALAGGRYEQFF; clone_size: medium-sized; j_call: TRBJ2-1; v_call: TRBV29-1; d_call: TRBD2
cdr3_nt: TGTGCCAGCTCATGGGGAGGGGGCAGCATATACGAGCAGTACTTC; cdr3_aa: CASSWGGGSIYEQYF; clone_size: medium-sized; j_call: TRBJ2-7; v_call: TRBV27; d_call: NA
cdr3_nt: TGTGCCATTTCCGACGGGGGAGTGAATGGCTACACCTTC; cdr3_aa: CAISDGGVNGYTF; clone_size: medium-sized; j_call: TRBJ1-2; v_call: TRBV19; d_call: NA
cdr3_nt: TGCAGTGCTTCATCTTCAGCGGGGGGACCCTACGAGCAGTACTTC; cdr3_aa: CSASSSAGGPYEQYF; clone_size: medium-sized; j_call: TRBJ2-7; v_call: TRBV20-1; d_call: TRBD2
cdr3_nt: TGTGCCTGGAGTGTACGTGGGACAGGGAGGCCCTCAAGTGAAAAACTGTTTTTT; cdr3_aa: CAWSVRGTGRPSSEKLFF; clone_size: medium-sized; j_call: TRBJ1-4; v_call: TRBV30; d_call: TRBD1
cdr3_nt: TGCGCCAGCAGCCAAGTGATCGGCTCCGGGGCGGATACGCAGTATTTT; cdr3_aa: CASSQVIGSGADTQYF; clone_size: medium-sized; j_call: TRBJ2-3; v_call: TRBV4-3; d_call: NA
cdr3_nt: TGTGCCTGGAGTGTTGGGGACAGGAACACCGGGGAGCTGTTTTTT; cdr3_aa: CAWSVGDRNTGELFF; clone_size: few; j_call: TRBJ2-2; v_call: TRBV30; d_call: TRBD1
cdr3_nt: TGTGCCAGTAGTATTCGAGCGGGGTGGGAGCAGTTCTTC; cdr3_aa: CASSIRAGWEQFF; clone_size: medium-sized; j_call: TRBJ2-1; v_call: TRBV19; d_call: TRBD2
cdr3_nt: TGTGCCAGCAGCCCTAGGACAGAGGTGGCCAAAAACATTCAGTACTTC; cdr3_aa: CASSPRTEVAKNIQYF; clone_size: few; j_call: TRBJ2-4; v_call: TRBV7-9; d_call: NA
cdr3_nt: TGTGCCAGCAGCTTCGTCTCAGCGGCAGAGCAGTTCTTC; cdr3_aa: CASSFVSAAEQFF; clone_size: NA; j_call: TRBJ2-1; v_call: TRBV5-4; d_call: NA
cdr3_nt: TGTGCCAGCAGTTCCCGAATCGGGACAGCAAATCAGCCCCAGCATTTT; cdr3_aa: CASSSRIGTANQPQHF; clone_size: medium-sized; j_call: TRBJ1-5; v_call: TRBV28; d_call: TRBD1
cdr3_nt: TGTGCCTGGAGTGCCGGGGATAATCAGCCCCAGCATTTT; cdr3_aa: CAWSAGDNQPQHF; clone_size: NA; j_call: TRBJ1-5; v_call: TRBV30; d_call: NA
cdr3_nt: TGTGCCAGCAGCCCGGGATCGACCTACGAGCAGTACTTC; cdr3_aa: CASSPGSTYEQYF; clone_size: medium-sized; j_call: TRBJ2-7; v_call: TRBV27; d_call: NA
cdr3_nt: TGCAGTGCTAGAGGTCCCAGCGCAGACTACAATGAGCAGTTCTTC; cdr3_aa: CSARGPSADYNEQFF; clone_size: medium-sized; j_call: TRBJ2-1; v_call: TRBV20-1; d_call: NA
cdr3_nt: TGCGCCAGCAGCCATCAGGGTTCTGCAGATACGCAGTATTTT; cdr3_aa: CASSHQGSADTQYF; clone_size: medium-sized; j_call: TRBJ2-3; v_call: TRBV4-1; d_call: NA
cdr3_nt: TGTGCCAGCAGTTCGTTGCAGGGCAACTCCTACGAGCAGTACTTC; cdr3_aa: CASSSLQGNSYEQYF; clone_size: large; j_call: TRBJ2-7; v_call: TRBV27; d_call: NA
cdr3_nt: TGTGCCAGCAGCCCAGGGGGATGGGCTAGCACAGATACGCAGTATTTT; cdr3_aa: CASSPGGWASTDTQYF; clone_size: medium-sized; j_call: TRBJ2-3; v_call: TRBV7-3; d_call: TRBD1
cdr3_nt: TGTGCCAGCAGTCCCGCCGGGACTAGCGGGGATTACGGGGAGCTGTTTTTT; cdr3_aa: CASSPAGTSGDYGELFF; clone_size: large; j_call: TRBJ2-2; v_call: TRBV12-3/TRBV12-4; d_call: TRBD2
cdr3_nt: TGTGCCAGCAGGGACAACTCCTACGAGCAGTACTTC; cdr3_aa: CASRDNSYEQYF; clone_size: medium-sized; j_call: TRBJ2-7; v_call: TRBV27; d_call: NA
cdr3_nt: TGTGCCAGCAGTCGTCCGATGGACGAGCAGTACTTC; cdr3_aa: CASSRPMDEQYF; clone_size: few; j_call: TRBJ2-7; v_call: TRBV6-2/TRBV6-3; d_call: NA
cdr3_nt: TGTGCCAGTAGTATTGCTAGCGGGGCCCAAAATGAGCAGTTCTTC; cdr3_aa: CASSIASGAQNEQFF; clone_size: medium-sized; j_call: TRBJ2-1; v_call: TRBV19; d_call: TRBD2
cdr3_nt: TGTGCCAGCAGTACGCAGGGGGGACACGGTGGCTACACCTTC; cdr3_aa: CASSTQGGHGGYTF; clone_size: NA; j_call: TRBJ1-2; v_call: TRBV6-5; d_call: TRBD1
cdr3_nt: TGTGCCAGCAGTGAGGGGACAGGGGACGTCCAAGAGACCCAGTACTTC; cdr3_aa: CASSEGTGDVQETQYF; clone_size: medium-sized; j_call: TRBJ2-5; v_call: TRBV2; d_call: TRBD1
cdr3_nt: TGTGCCAGTAGGGAACAGGGTAGCTCCTACAATGAGCAGTTCTTC; cdr3_aa: CASREQGSSYNEQFF; clone_size: medium-sized; j_call: TRBJ2-1; v_call: TRBV19; d_call: NA
cdr3_nt: TGTGCCAGCAGCTTGAGCGGGGCGGATACGCAGTATTTT; cdr3_aa: CASSLSGADTQYF; clone_size: NA; j_call: TRBJ2-3; v_call: TRBV5-4; d_call: TRBD2
cdr3_nt: TGTGCCAGCTCTAGGGGTCGAGGGGGCTCCTACGAGCAGTACTTC; cdr3_aa: CASSRGRGGSYEQYF; clone_size: medium-sized; j_call: TRBJ2-7; v_call: TRBV6-5; d_call: NA
cdr3_nt: TGTGCCACCCGGTTAGGGGATCAGCCCCAGCATTTT; cdr3_aa: CATRLGDQPQHF; clone_size: NA; j_call: TRBJ1-5; v_call: TRBV19; d_call: NA